This is a list of T cell receptor beta chains from one sample in a study of identical twins. TCRdb called the 5' RACE reads again in MiXCR, with one record for every CDR3 protein. This sample has nearly 650,000 distinct CDR3 sequences, with about 7% found just once. The same specimen was also included in a second study, on yellow fever vaccine responses in identical twins.

Sequenced input: PBMCs. These receptors were taken from a woman between 18 and 30 years old in good health. CDR3s include the opening cysteine and the closing phenylalanine or tryptophan. Fields, in order: J gene, D gene, V gene, clone size, CDR3 protein, CDR3 DNA. A D gene is named only where the DNA matches it firmly. A clone size is listed for some rows: how often the clone was seen (once, few, many), or a class if it is expanded.

>TRBJ2-2|TRBD2|TRBV12-3/TRBV12-4|-
CASRVTSGRTGELFF
TGTGCCAGCAGAGTGACTAGCGGGAGGACCGGGGAGCTGTTTTTT
>TRBJ2-7|-|TRBV29-1|-
CSVVWENYEQYF
TGCAGCGTTGTGTGGGAGAACTACGAGCAGTACTTC
>TRBJ2-1|TRBD1|TRBV7-2|-
CASSLRDRGPYNEQFF
TGTGCCAGCAGCTTGCGGGACAGGGGGCCCTACAATGAGCAGTTCTTC
>TRBJ2-1|TRBD1|TRBV4-1|few
CASSQFGWGQVVLQFF
TGCGCCAGCAGCCAATTTGGATGGGGACAGGTGGTGTTACAGTTCTTC
>TRBJ2-5|TRBD1|TRBV7-9|few
CASTLPDRDETQYF
TGTGCCAGCACCCTCCCCGACAGGGACGAGACCCAGTACTTC
>TRBJ1-1|-|TRBV5-1|-
CASSLGDARIPEAFF
TGCGCCAGCAGCTTGGGTGACGCACGAATCCCTGAAGCTTTCTTT
>TRBJ1-4|-|TRBV20-1|few
CSASSSSGKLFF
TGCAGTGCTAGTAGCAGTTCGGGGAAACTGTTTTTT
>TRBJ2-3|TRBD2|TRBV7-3|-
CASSLSLAGGLDTQYF
TGTGCCAGCAGCTTATCGTTAGCGGGAGGTTTAGATACGCAGTATTTT
>TRBJ1-5|-|TRBV12-3/TRBV12-4|many
CASSLARRGISQPQHF
TGTGCCAGCAGTTTAGCCAGAAGGGGGATTAGTCAGCCCCAGCATTTT
>TRBJ2-1|-|TRBV6-5|-
CASSYTGGPGEQFF
TGTGCCAGCAGTTACACCGGAGGGCCCGGTGAGCAGTTCTTC
>TRBJ2-6|TRBD1|TRBV12-3/TRBV12-4|-
CASSQGQTEVLTF
TGTGCCAGCAGCCAGGGACAGACGGAAGTCCTGACTTTC
>TRBJ2-3|TRBD2|TRBV5-1|many
CASSRTSFVTDTQYF
TGCGCCAGCAGCCGGACTAGCTTTGTCACAGATACGCAGTATTTT
>TRBJ2-1|TRBD2|TRBV24-1|-
CATSDSGTSGTEQFF
TGTGCCACCAGTGACTCCGGGACTAGCGGGACTGAGCAGTTCTTC
>TRBJ2-1|TRBD2|TRBV7-6|few
CASSLGLAGGWGEQFF
TGTGCCAGCAGCCTAGGACTAGCGGGGGGCTGGGGGGAGCAGTTCTTC
>TRBJ2-3|TRBD2|TRBV7-8|-
CASSFERGTDTQYF
TGTGCCAGCAGCTTCGAGCGGGGTACAGATACGCAGTATTTT
>TRBJ1-1|-|TRBV20-1|few
CSARDPFGQQNTEAFF
TGCAGTGCTAGAGATCCTTTTGGACAACAGAACACTGAAGCTTTCTTT
>TRBJ2-3|TRBD2|TRBV10-3|many
CAISELAGGGTDTQYF
TGTGCCATCAGTGAACTAGCGGGAGGTGGAACAGATACGCAGTATTTT
>TRBJ1-1|-|TRBV4-1|few
CASSQGLTAKTEAFF
TGCGCCAGCAGCCAAGGTCTTACAGCCAAAACTGAAGCTTTCTTT
>TRBJ2-2|-|TRBV9|-
CASGAGRLNTGELFF
TGTGCCAGCGGGGCCGGGCGGCTTAACACCGGGGAGCTGTTTTTT
>TRBJ2-1|TRBD2|TRBV5-1|few
CASSSGLAGQWASYNEQFF
TGCGCCAGCAGCTCAGGACTAGCGGGGCAATGGGCCTCCTACAATGAGCAGTTCTTC
>TRBJ2-1|-|TRBV3-1|-
CASSQYRDKFNEQFF
TGTGCCAGCAGCCAATACCGGGACAAGTTCAATGAGCAGTTCTTC
>TRBJ1-2|TRBD1|TRBV6-2/TRBV6-3|-
CASAKTGNYGYTF
TGTGCCAGCGCTAAGACAGGGAACTATGGCTACACCTTC
>TRBJ2-5|-|TRBV29-1|many
CSVDHRRTTETQYF
TGCAGCGTTGATCATCGTAGGACTACAGAGACCCAGTACTTC
>TRBJ2-7|TRBD2|TRBV7-9|few
CASSSLAGGSYEQYF
TGTGCCAGCAGCTCCCTAGCGGGAGGGTCCTACGAGCAGTACTTC
>TRBJ1-1|TRBD1|TRBV10-2|few
CASRRQGDTEAFF
TGCGCCAGCAGGAGACAGGGTGATACTGAAGCTTTCTTT
>TRBJ1-5|-|TRBV6-1|many
CASSGRVSNQPQHF
TGTGCCAGCTCGGGACGGGTTAGCAATCAGCCCCAGCATTTT
>TRBJ2-5|-|TRBV5-1|few
CASSRPGEDSETQYF
TGCGCCAGCAGCCGTCCAGGGGAGGATTCAGAGACCCAGTACTTC
>TRBJ2-1|TRBD2|TRBV24-1|-
CATSDLAGGAGVGEQFF
TGTGCCACCAGTGACCTAGCGGGAGGAGCAGGGGTTGGTGAGCAGTTCTTC
>TRBJ2-5|TRBD2|TRBV12-3/TRBV12-4|many
CASSPPGTSGVQETQYF
TGTGCCAGCAGTCCCCCCGGGACTAGCGGGGTTCAAGAGACCCAGTACTTC
>TRBJ2-5|TRBD1|TRBV5-1|-
CASSLGGTGRQETQYF
TGCGCCAGCAGCTTGGGAGGGACAGGCAGACAAGAGACCCAGTACTTC
>TRBJ2-5|-|TRBV12-3/TRBV12-4|many
CASSPSTGEVETQYF
TGTGCCAGCAGTCCCTCTACGGGAGAGGTGGAGACCCAGTACTTC
>TRBJ1-6|-|TRBV7-9|few
CASSLIVVGSPLHF
TGTGCCAGCAGCTTAATAGTGGTAGGGTCACCCCTCCACTTT
>TRBJ2-5|-|TRBV13|-
CASSPAGGVGETQYF
TGTGCCAGCAGCCCCGCCGGAGGGGTTGGGGAGACCCAGTACTTC
>TRBJ1-3|TRBD1|TRBV10-3|many
CAISNRGPNSGNTIYF
TGTGCCATCAGTAACAGGGGCCCTAACTCTGGAAACACCATATATTTT
>TRBJ1-4|-|TRBV20-1|many
CSARMTGTTNEKLFF
TGCAGTGCTAGGATGACGGGGACAACTAATGAAAAACTGTTTTTT
>TRBJ2-3|TRBD2|TRBV10-3|-
CAISGTKAGGRSDTQYF
TGTGCCATCAGTGGAACCAAAGCGGGGGGGAGGTCAGATACGCAGTATTTT
>TRBJ2-1|-|TRBV20-1|many
CSANVLSSYNEQFF
TGCAGTGCTAATGTCCTGAGCTCCTACAATGAGCAGTTCTTC
>TRBJ2-2|-|TRBV4-1|many
CASSQGLARNTGELFF
TGCGCCAGCAGCCAAGGTCTAGCGCGGAACACCGGGGAGCTGTTTTTT
>TRBJ1-2|-|TRBV24-1|few
CATSDLRGYGYTF
TGTGCCACCAGTGATTTACGAGGATATGGCTACACCTTC
>TRBJ2-5|-|TRBV20-1|few
CSASRSQETQYF
TGCAGTGCCTCCCGGTCCCAAGAGACCCAGTACTTC
>TRBJ1-1|-|TRBV5-1|few
CASSLLGHQNTEAFF
TGCGCCAGCAGCTTGTTGGGACACCAGAACACTGAAGCTTTCTTT
>TRBJ2-3|-|TRBV7-9|-
CASSLLGGPSDTQYF
TGTGCCAGCAGCTTATTAGGAGGGCCGTCAGATACGCAGTATTTT
>TRBJ1-2|-|TRBV11-2|few
CASSLVFPENYGYTF
TGTGCCAGCAGCTTAGTTTTTCCGGAAAACTATGGCTACACCTTC
>TRBJ2-3|-|TRBV4-2|-
CASSRFPGGGGEDADTQYF
TGTGCCAGCAGCCGCTTCCCTGGGGGCGGGGGAGAGGACGCAGATACGCAGTATTTT
>TRBJ2-3|TRBD2|TRBV9|-
CASSALILGTSGRNTDTQYF
TGTGCCAGCAGCGCCCTCATTTTGGGGACTAGCGGGAGGAACACAGATACGCAGTATTTT
>TRBJ2-1|TRBD1|TRBV5-1|many
CASSSAGGPYNEQFF
TGCGCCAGCAGCTCGGCAGGGGGCCCTTACAATGAGCAGTTCTTC
>TRBJ1-2|TRBD1|TRBV19|-
CASSTGQIYNVNYGYTF
TGTGCCAGTTCCACGGGACAGATCTACAATGTTAACTATGGCTACACCTTC
>TRBJ2-2|-|TRBV3-1|many
CASSSPLQAGELFF
TGTGCCAGCAGTTCCCCCTTACAGGCCGGGGAGCTGTTTTTT